The 31 T cell receptor beta chains given below trace back to one sample, sequenced in a study of cytomegalovirus exposure and HLA in healthy donors. PCR used 60 Vbeta primers and 13 Jbeta primers. Sequencing was performed with immunoSEQ multiplex PCR; in TCRdb, only in-frame clones are kept and a portion is missing. The sample lists 130,000 or so clones, 65% to 85% occurring once. Sequencing input: PBMCs. The receptors were sampled from a man between 45 and 60 years old in good health and CMV-seronegative.

This clone was detected only a few times. The J gene is TRBJ1-1, the V gene TRBV19; D remains unclear. The V and J ends lost 3 bases and 1 base respectively, with 12 bases between them. The CDR3 sequence is 15 residues long. CDR1 is LNHDA and CDR2 is SQIVND in the germline V gene (reference sequence). The CDR3 is CASSIMGRPNTEAFF. CDR3 coding DNA: TGTGCCAGTAGTATTATGGGCAGACCGAACACTGAAGCTTTCTTT.

The rearrangement uses TRBV30 and TRBJ2-3, with a tentative D call TRBD1 (6 bases). The CDR3 length is 13 residues. V was trimmed by 3 bases and J by 4 bases, leaving 11 bases between them. Per the germline V gene, CDR1 is GTSNPN and CDR2 is SVGIG (reference sequence). CDR3 protein: CAWRGTLADTQYF. The CDR3 DNA is TGTGCCTGGAGGGGGACACTGGCAGATACGCAGTATTTT.

The chain employs TRBV5-1 and TRBJ2-3; D remains ambiguous. CDR3 length equals 18 residues. The V end was cut by 1 base, the J end by 0 bases, with 18 bases between. Germline V gene data show CDR1 as SGHRS and CDR2 as YFSETQ. For the CDR3, the DNA is TGCGCCAGCAGCTTGAGAGTACGTCGACAAACTAGCACAGATACGCAGTATTTT. The encoded protein is CASSLRVRRQTSTDTQYF.

The chain couples TRBV6-5 to TRBJ2-7; D might be TRBD2 (6 bases). Germline V CDR1 and CDR2: MNHEY, SVGAGI. The CDR3 is 15 amino acids. Trimming left V 6 bases short and J 6 bases short, with 21 bases between. The CDR3: CASRDLGLSRSEQYF. The CDR3 DNA reads as TGTGCCAGCAGGGATCTGGGACTCAGCCGGAGCGAGCAGTACTTC.

The chain employs TRBV30 and TRBJ2-3; 8 bases line up with TRBD2. V was pared by 1 base and J by 4 bases, with 7 bases of the junction left unmatched. This CDR3 is 15 amino acids long. From germline, CDR1 is GTSNPN and CDR2 SVGIG (reference sequence). The CDR3 DNA is TGTGCCTGGAGTGGGGGCCGGGGGGGAGCAGATACGCAGTATTTT. Translation: CAWSGGRGGADTQYF.

The chain employs TRBV23-1 and TRBJ2-1; D is perhaps TRBD1 (5 bases). Being an ORF, TRBV23-1 has a function that is uncertain. The ends were cut back, 7 bases at V and 4 bases at J, with 14 bases in the middle. The CDR3 consists of 14 residues. CDR3 sequence reads: CASTDSQQYNEQFF. In DNA form, the CDR3 reads TGCGCCAGCACCGACAGTCAACAGTACAATGAGCAGTTCTTC.

The CDR3 loop is CASSIGQGIAKNIQYF. The CDR3 bases are TGTGCCAGTAGTATAGGACAGGGGATAGCCAAAAACATTCAGTACTTC. V is TRBV19 and J is TRBJ2-4; 8 bases fit TRBD1. V lost 1 base to trimming and J lost 0 bases; unmatched junction nucleotides: 2. The CDR3 is 16 residues long. Germline values: CDR1 LNHDA, CDR2 SQIVND (reference sequence).

This chain joins TRBV19 and TRBJ2-1; 7 nucleotides line up with TRBD1. CDR1 LNHDA and CDR2 SQIVND come from the germline V gene (reference sequence). Trimming took 7 bases from V and 8 from J; bases not matched to a gene: 17. The CDR3 totals 16 residues. CDR3 residues: CASKSAGKGASHEQFF. For the CDR3, the DNA is TGTGCCAGTAAGTCGGCAGGGAAGGGGGCGAGTCATGAGCAGTTCTTC.

This chain joins TRBV18 and TRBJ2-7, with 12 bases lining up with TRBD2. After removal of 3 bases from V and 6 bases from J, the junction contained 12 bases not matched to a gene. The CDR3 covers 17 residues. The germline V gene has CDR1 KGHSH and CDR2 LQKENI. As DNA, the CDR3 is TGTGCCAGCTCACCGACGCAGACTAGCGGGAGCCGGGGCGAGCAGTACTTC. Translation: CASSPTQTSGSRGEQYF.

Comments on this clone: At one of its ends the junction is not consistent with the germline gene, which may arise from a read error. This chain links TRBV5-8 with TRBJ2-1, with TRBD2 matching over 9 bases. Germline loops: CDR1 SGHTS, CDR2 YDEGEE. This CDR3 contains 14 residues. In DNA form, the CDR3 reads TGTGCCAGCAGCACGTTCGGGACTAGCTTCCGGGGGATCTTC. Translated: CASSTFGTSFRGIF.

The chain uses TRBV9 and TRBJ2-3; 8 bases line up with TRBD2. Trimming cost V 4 bases and J 4 bases; bases outside gene matches: 5. Germline lookup yields CDR1 SGDLS and CDR2 YYNGEE. The length of the CDR3 is 14 residues. CDR3 amino acids: CASSPGGAADTQYF. As DNA, the CDR3 is TGTGCCAGCAGCCCCGGGGGGGCTGCAGATACGCAGTATTTT.

There are a few counts of this clone. CDR3: CASSISEGANTEAFF. CDR3 in DNA: TGTGCCAGTAGTATTAGTGAGGGGGCGAACACTGAAGCTTTCTTT. The chain uses TRBV19 and TRBJ1-1; TRBD1 aligns across 7 bases. This CDR3 comprises 15 residues. The trim removed 3 bases at V and 1 base at J, leaving 5 bases unmatched. Germline CDR1 and CDR2: LNHDA and SQIVND (reference sequence).

This chain connects TRBV7-8 to TRBJ1-3; tentatively, D is TRBD1 (6 bases). V lost 1 base and J lost 0, with 10 bases in between. This CDR3 contains 16 residues. Germline lookup yields CDR1 SGHVS and CDR2 FQNEAQ. CDR3 DNA: TGTGCCAGCAGCTTAGGGACAGTCAGCTCTGGAAACACCATATATTTT. It translates to CASSLGTVSSGNTIYF.

The chain has TRBV4-2 and TRBJ1-2; the match to TRBD1 covers 8 bases. From germline, CDR1 is LGHNA and CDR2 YNFKEQ. The ends lost 0 bases at V and 4 bases at J; junction bases unmatched: 7. The CDR3 contains 16 residues. In DNA, the CDR3 is TGTGCCAGCAGCCAAGAGGGGGACAGGAGACTCTATGGCTACACCTTC. Residues: CASSQEGDRRLYGYTF.

V gene TRBV6-6 combines with J gene TRBJ2-3; TRBD1 aligns across 10 bases. With V trimmed by 5 bases and J by 0 bases, 5 bases remained unmatched. The CDR3 loop spans 16 amino acids. In germline, CDR1 is MNHNY, CDR2 SVGAGI (reference sequence). The DNA of the CDR3 is TGTGCCAGCAGTCCGACAGGGGGCGGGAGCACAGATACGCAGTATTTT. It encodes CASSPTGGGSTDTQYF.

V gene TRBV30 combines with J gene TRBJ2-7; 9 bases fit TRBD1. Per germline, CDR1 GTSNPN and CDR2 SVGIG (reference sequence). The junction had 16 bases not matched to a gene; V was cut back by 4 bases and J by 9 bases. The CDR3 consists of 15 residues. The CDR3, as DNA: TGTGCCTGGACCGCTCGCCGGGGACAGGGCGTTGTGCAGTACTTC. Translation: CAWTARRGQGVVQYF.

This chain connects TRBV5-1 to TRBJ2-7; a possible D gene is TRBD1 (5 bases). The CDR3 length is 15 residues. Germline-derived CDR1 and CDR2 are SGHRS and YFSETQ. Trimming left V 1 base short and J 4 bases short, with 15 bases between. The CDR3 DNA is TGCGCCAGCAGCTTGTCGCAGGGCCTCCGATACGAGCAGTACTTC. This codes for CASSLSQGLRYEQYF. The variable domain in full, with the rest retrieved from reference TRBV5-1 and TRBJ2-7, is KAGVTQTPRYLIKTRGQQVTLSCSPISGHRSVSWYQQTPGQGLQFLFEYFSETQRNKGNFPGRFSGRQFSNSRSEMNVSTLELGDSALYLCASSLSQGLRYEQYFGPGTRLTVT.

This clone was detected once. The rearrangement links TRBV6-5 to TRBJ2-1; perhaps TRBD2 as D (6 bases). V dropped 2 bases and J dropped 2 bases, with 10 bases sitting between them. This CDR3 is built from 15 residues. Germline CDR1 MNHEY, CDR2 SVGAGI. In DNA form, the CDR3 reads TGTGCCAGCAGTTACGCGGGATTAGCCTACAATGAGCAGTTCTTC. Translation: CASSYAGLAYNEQFF.

The chain combines TRBV11-3 with TRBJ2-2, with a weak D call TRBD2 (6 bases). V shed 4 bases and J shed 4 bases, with 16 bases lying between them. The CDR3 extends over 16 amino acids. Looked up from germline, CDR1 is SGHNT and CDR2 is YENEEA. CDR3 residues: CASSSGLGPFTGELFF. The CDR3, as DNA: TGTGCCAGCAGCTCGGGACTGGGCCCTTTCACCGGGGAGCTGTTTTTT.

This clone turned up a few times. The chain has TRBV10-2 and TRBJ1-1; the D is unclear. The CDR3 covers 14 residues. Germline lookup yields CDR1 WSHSY and CDR2 SAAADI. V lost 3 bases, J lost 5 bases, and 13 bases lay in between. CDR3 DNA sequence: TGCGCCAGCAGTGACTACCTGGAGGGTACTGAAGCTTTCTTT. Its translation is CASSDYLEGTEAFF.

The chain has TRBV11-3 and TRBJ2-1, with 7 bases fitting TRBD2. Unmatched junction bases numbered 1, after V lost 1 base and J lost 7 bases. This CDR3 comprises 13 residues. The germline CDR1 and CDR2 sequences are SGHNT and YENEEA. The CDR3 here is CASSLGGRNEQFF. The CDR3 DNA reads as TGTGCCAGCAGCTTAGGCGGGAGAAATGAGCAGTTCTTC.

The rearrangement links TRBV11-2 to TRBJ1-5; no reliable D call. The CDR3 is 15 residues long. V lost 1 base to trimming and J lost 4 bases, with 11 bases between them. The V gene's germline CDR1 is SGHAT and CDR2 FQNNGV. The CDR3 loop is CASSLGIRANQPQHF. DNA of the CDR3: TGTGCCAGCAGCTTAGGAATCCGAGCTAATCAGCCCCAGCATTTT.

V gene TRBV7-9 combines with J gene TRBJ2-4, with 7 bases lining up with TRBD1. Looked up from germline, CDR1 is SEHNR and CDR2 is FQNEAQ (reference sequence). The CDR3 consists of 16 residues. Losses at the gene ends were 5 bases for V and 0 bases for J; bases not matched to a gene: 7. The CDR3 region is CASSQTGQLAKNIQYF. CDR3 DNA: TGTGCCAGCAGCCAAACGGGACAGCTAGCCAAAAACATTCAGTACTTC.

The table lists this clone with a few counts. V gene TRBV5-8 combines with J gene TRBJ1-2; D is unclear. Germline CDR1 SGHTS, CDR2 YDEGEE. The V and J ends lost 2 bases and 5 bases respectively, with 10 bases between them. This CDR3 is 13 amino acids long. The DNA of the CDR3 is TGTGCCAGCAGCTTACGGACTACTTATGGCTACACCTTC. Translating it yields CASSLRTTYGYTF. The variable domain in full, completed from reference TRBV5-8 and TRBJ1-2, reads EAGVTQSPTHLIKTRGQQATLRCSPISGHTSVYWYQQALGLGLQFLLWYDEGEERNRGNFPPRFSGRQFPNYSSELNVNALELEDSALYLCASSLRTTYGYTFGSGTRLTVV.

The chain links TRBV29-1 to TRBJ1-4; D is uncertain. The ends were cut back, 5 bases at V and 8 bases at J, with 9 bases in the middle. The CDR3 is made up of 11 amino acids. Germline lookup yields CDR1 SQVTM and CDR2 ANQGSEA. CDR3 bases: TGCAGCGTTTACCAGGCAGAAAAACTGTTTTTT. Amino acid sequence: CSVYQAEKLFF.

The chain couples TRBV27 to TRBJ2-1; TRBD2 agrees at 13 bases. CDR1 MNHEY and CDR2 SMNVEV come from the germline V gene (reference sequence). V lost 3 bases and J lost 7; bases outside the gene matches: 9. The CDR3 has 17 amino acids. The CDR3 here is CASSLTSGRLEGNEQFF. CDR3 DNA: TGTGCCAGCAGTTTGACTAGCGGGAGGTTAGAAGGGAATGAGCAGTTCTTC.

V gene TRBV6-6 combines with J gene TRBJ2-1, with 12 bases aligning to TRBD2. The CDR3 spans 15 residues. CDR1 is MNHNY, CDR2 SVGAGI, per germline (reference sequence). V shed 7 bases and J 7 bases; nucleotides not matched to a gene: 8. The CDR3 coding sequence is TGTGCCAGCAACCTACAAGGGACTAGCGGGAATGAGCAGTTCTTC. Amino acid sequence: CASNLQGTSGNEQFF.

This clone was found a few times. The chain employs TRBV10-2 and TRBJ2-7, with D tentatively TRBD2 (5 bases). This CDR3 region has 11 residues. Germline V gene lookup returns CDR1 WSHSY and CDR2 SAAADI. The V end was cut by 4 bases, the J end by 6 bases, with 7 bases between. The CDR3 spells CASSVGGEQYF. DNA of the CDR3: TGCGCCAGCAGTGTAGGAGGCGAGCAGTACTTC.

The chain couples TRBV2 to TRBJ1-2; 10 nucleotides line up with TRBD1. The ends lost 6 bases at V and 2 bases at J; junction bases unmatched: 3. The CDR3 contains 14 residues. The germline gives CDR1 SNHLY, CDR2 FYNNEI. This chain's CDR3 is CASRADRGNYGYTF. CDR3 nucleotides: TGTGCCAGCAGGGCGGACAGGGGGAACTATGGCTACACCTTC. Full variable domain (remainder filled in from reference TRBV2 and TRBJ1-2): EPEVTQTPSHQVTQMGQEVILRCVPISNHLYFYWYRQILGQKVEFLVSFYNNEISEKSEIFDDQFSVERPDGSNFTLKIRSTKLEDSAMYFCASRADRGNYGYTFGSGTRLTVV.

CDR3 residues: CASSLPDRGTVLSGELFF. The CDR3 coding sequence is TGTGCCAGCAGCCTCCCGGACAGGGGGACGGTGTTAAGCGGGGAGCTGTTTTTT. The J gene is TRBJ2-2, the V gene TRBV5-8; 10 bases map to TRBD1. Looked up from germline, CDR1 is SGHTS and CDR2 is YDEGEE. The V and J ends lost 4 bases and 7 bases, in that order; junction bases with no gene match: 16. CDR3 size: 18 residues.

This chain connects TRBV5-4 to TRBJ2-7, with a weak D call TRBD1 (6 bases). Germline V gene lookup returns CDR1 SGHNT and CDR2 YYREEE (reference sequence). The V gene lost 4 bases and the J gene lost 2 bases, with 19 bases spanning the gap. This CDR3 comprises 16 residues. Here the CDR3 DNA reads TGTGCCAGCAGCCCGAAAACTCAGGGGCTAGCCTACGAGCAGTACTTC. Translation gives CASSPKTQGLAYEQYF.